This T cell receptor beta chain was recovered during a study of PD-L1 blockade in urothelial cancer (dated by TCRdb to about 2017). Turning to the overall study: Every patient began therapy around 2014 and was given atezolizumab 1,200 mg intravenously every 3 weeks. About nine tenths of the roughly 30 patients were males with bladder-origin urothelial cancer, and about 60% of the roughly 30 reported a prior smoking history. Patients had an ECOG performance status of 0 or 1 and had received between 0 and 3 prior chemotherapy regimens. Blood samples were analyzed 3 weeks after the start of treatment (second dose) and 6 weeks after the start of treatment. Blood samples gave median yields of roughly 150,000 T cells and 83,000 or so unique TCRs, along with a median clonality of 0.080. The study was an exploratory multi-omic analysis of somatic, immune and clinical correlates of response to PD-L1 blockade with atezolizumab in urothelial cancer. Pretreatment tumor samples, along with matched peripheral blood serially collected before and after atezolizumab treatment, were subjected to TCR sequencing. Durable clinical benefit was defined as a progression-free survival longer than 6 months, and TCR features were additionally tested against progression-free survival and overall survival. Whole exome sequencing and RNA sequencing of pretreatment tumors were performed alongside TCR sequencing in the same patients. Durable clinical benefit was achieved by nine patients but not by the remaining 20. Over 28 patients had pretreatment blood TCR-seq, approximately 24 had at least one posttreatment blood collection, and approximately 24 had tumor TCR-seq. Beyond this particular receptor, the publication reports: Among patients with durable benefit, tumor-associated TCR clones showed greater expansion in peripheral blood 3 weeks after treatment started (n ≈ 21, p = 0.022). Improved progression-free and overall survival was found to be associated with pretreatment peripheral blood TCR clonality below the median. Because the sample size was small (n ≈ 27) and many exploratory analyses were performed, the results are intended to be hypothesis-generating.

Each PCR received spiked-in synthetic TCR analog templates so that absolute template abundance could be estimated from read counts. TCRbeta CDR3 regions were amplified from genomic DNA with bias-controlled V and J gene primers using the immunoSEQ assay. Sequencing of rearranged TCRbeta segments was performed at approximately 20X coverage. In the paper's pipeline: Sequencing errors were corrected by clustering, and CDR3s were annotated against IMGT so that V, D and J genes could be assigned. Downstream analyses used only productive TCRbeta rearrangements, leaving out any out-of-frame or stop-codon sequences. Clonality was computed as one minus Shannon entropy normalized by the log of the number of unique productive sequences. Fisher's exact test with Benjamini-Hochberg correction, at a threshold of adjusted p below 0.01, was used to find clones that differed between time points or between blood and tumor. The table was pulled from immuneACCESS by TCRdb, which kept in-frame rearrangements only. Such tables lose some clones; where checked, under half of the loss comes from unresolved V genes, and the rest has no known cause. V and J calls and clone size are given by that table; D and trimming were obtained from the DNA. The sample contains about 71,000 clones, roughly nine tenths of them found a single time. The ten largest account for 3.4% of the sample.

For this clone: Its antigen is currently not known. No base quality values were provided; no much bigger clone lies one nucleotide off.

The cohort comprised nearly 30 patients with locally advanced or metastatic urothelial carcinoma treated at Memorial Sloan Kettering on a trial protocol. Peripheral blood mononuclear cells were collected from each patient pretreatment and during treatment, giving between 1 and 8 total time points per patient. The Qiagen DNeasy Blood extraction kit was used to purify genomic DNA from total PBMCs and tumor samples. Collected pretreatment and during treatment, PBMCs were isolated and stored as previously described. The germline V gene yields ENHRY for CDR1 and SYGVKD for CDR2. V sheds 6 bases and J sheds 4 bases, leaving 7 bases between their ends. The CDR3 measures 12 amino acids from cysteine to phenylalanine. Only the CDR3 DNA stays, 36 bases, in frame from base 1.

Specimen: PBMCs, collected around atezolizumab (anti-PD-L1) treatment. The rearrangement combines TRBV10-3 with TRBJ2-1; the D gene is perhaps TRBD1, from 5 matching bases. This sequence was found in a man aged 60 to 75 with urothelial cancer. CDR3 region: CAIRDTYNEQFF. The DNA sequence is TGTGCCATCAGGGACACATACAATGAGCAGTTCTTC.